This T cell receptor (beta chain) was profiled in a study of cytomegalovirus exposure and HLA in healthy donors. Overall study findings and caveats: Under in vitro conditions, three CMV-associated chains were confirmed as specific for CMV antigens. In a later analysis, at a false discovery rate of 0.05, 17,000 or so TCR beta sequences were associated with HLA alleles.

As for this clone: The antigen is not known.

PCR employed 60 Vbeta and 13 Jbeta primers. Authors' methods: About 11 million of some 80 million unique TCR beta chains were shared, per a later count. This table comes from immunoSEQ multiplex PCR, and its TCRdb copy is limited to in-frame clones, with some not included. From that table come the V and J calls and clone size; the DNA was used to work out D and trimming. This table holds some 210,000 clones, about 83% found once. The source of this sequence is a woman between 50 and 59 years old in good health and CMV-seropositive. Sequenced input: PBMCs.

CDR3 nucleotides: TGTGCCAGTAGTATTGGCAGGGGAGAGCAGTACTTC. Its translation is CASSIGRGEQYF. The rearrangement joins TRBV19 to TRBJ2-5; the D gene is possibly TRBD1 (6 bases). Germline-derived CDR1 and CDR2 are LNHDA and SQIVND (reference sequence). Deletions cut 3 bases from V and 11 bases from J, with 13 bases between. The CDR3 extends over 12 amino acids.